The sequence of this T cell receptor beta chain was determined in a study of a mutant IDH1 vaccine in newly diagnosed glioma. Germline V gene sequence: CDR1 GTSNPN, CDR2 SVGIG (reference sequence). The CDR3 consists of 15 residues. V was clipped by 2 bases and J by 0 bases, with 11 bases between them. The time point is: baseline, week 1 (first vaccination visit). Stated treatment: pre-vaccination baseline after standard-of-care therapy. Profiled with immunoSEQ multiplex PCR; TCRdb holds only in-frame clones, not every one. The sample shows some 22,000 clones, approximately 91% of them seen only once. The receptor was isolated from a young man with glioma. The V gene is TRBV30, the J gene TRBJ1-3, with TRBD1 as a possible D gene (5 bases). The source material was PBMCs, sampled from a glioma patient treated with radiotherapy, temozolomide or both. This CDR3 reads CAWSPGAGSGNTIYF. Here the CDR3 DNA reads TGTGCCTGGAGTCCCGGGGCCGGCTCTGGAAACACCATATATTTT.